This TCR beta chain came from a study of OX40 agonist ivuxolimab in advanced cancers. Study-level information: Ivuxolimab is a fully human IgG2 antibody that activates OX40 (CD134).

Germline V lookup: CDR1 SGDLS, CDR2 YYNGEE. With 5 bases removed from V and 5 bases from J, the gap between germline ends came to 19 bases. The CDR3 spans 15 residues. Assay used: immunoSEQ multiplex PCR; TCRdb lists only in-frame clones, some missing. In the table there are some 70,000 clones, 80% to 85% of which are singletons. Concerning this clone itself: Its specificity is unknown.

Regarding the study as a whole: The authors also found low normalized T-cell clonal expansion in some nonresponders.

This specimen was CD4+ or CD8+ T cells sorted from blood, taken in a trial of the OX40 agonist ivuxolimab. The clonotype originates from an adult with an advanced solid tumor such as melanoma, head and neck, liver or kidney cancer. The rearrangement joins TRBV9 to TRBJ2-5; maybe TRBD2 (7 bases). The CDR3 sequence: CASSPGGLQGETQYF. For the CDR3, the DNA is TGTGCCAGCAGTCCGGGGGGACTCCAGGGGGAGACCCAGTACTTC.